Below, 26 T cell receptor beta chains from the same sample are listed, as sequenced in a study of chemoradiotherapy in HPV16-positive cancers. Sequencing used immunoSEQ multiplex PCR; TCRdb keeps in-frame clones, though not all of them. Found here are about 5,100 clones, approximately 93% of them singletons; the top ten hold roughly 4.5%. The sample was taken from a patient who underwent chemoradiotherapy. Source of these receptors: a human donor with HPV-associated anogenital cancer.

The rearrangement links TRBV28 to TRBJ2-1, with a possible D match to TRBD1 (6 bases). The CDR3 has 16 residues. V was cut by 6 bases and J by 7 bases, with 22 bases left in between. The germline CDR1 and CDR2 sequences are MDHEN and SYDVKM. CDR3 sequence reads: CASRPMVGALGNEQFF. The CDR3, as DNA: TGTGCCAGCAGGCCTATGGTGGGGGCTCTGGGAAATGAGCAGTTCTTC. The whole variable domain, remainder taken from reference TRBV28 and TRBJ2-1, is DVKVTQSSRYLVKRTGEKVFLECVQDMDHENMFWYRQDPGLGLRLIYFSYDVKMKEKGDIPEGYSVSREKKERFSLILESASTNQTSMYLCASRPMVGALGNEQFFGPGTRLTVL.

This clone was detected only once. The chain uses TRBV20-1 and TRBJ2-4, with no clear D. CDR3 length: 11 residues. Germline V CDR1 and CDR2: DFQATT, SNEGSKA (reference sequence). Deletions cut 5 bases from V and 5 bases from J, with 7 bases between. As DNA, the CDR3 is TGCAGTGCTGTCCAGGAAAACATTCAGTACTTC. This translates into CSAVQENIQYF.

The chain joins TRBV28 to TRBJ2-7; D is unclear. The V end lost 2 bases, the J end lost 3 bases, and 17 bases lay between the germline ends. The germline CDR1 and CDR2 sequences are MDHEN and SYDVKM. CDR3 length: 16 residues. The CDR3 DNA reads TGTGCCAGCAGTTTAGTCGGAATGGATGATGACTACGAGCAGTACTTC. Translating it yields CASSLVGMDDDYEQYF.

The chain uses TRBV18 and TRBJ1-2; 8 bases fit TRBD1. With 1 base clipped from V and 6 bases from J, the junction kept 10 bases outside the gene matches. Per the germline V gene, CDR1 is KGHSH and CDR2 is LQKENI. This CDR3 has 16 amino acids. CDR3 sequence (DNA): TGTGCCAGCTCACCACTGGGCCCGGACAGGGTTCATGGCTACACCTTC. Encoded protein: CASSPLGPDRVHGYTF.

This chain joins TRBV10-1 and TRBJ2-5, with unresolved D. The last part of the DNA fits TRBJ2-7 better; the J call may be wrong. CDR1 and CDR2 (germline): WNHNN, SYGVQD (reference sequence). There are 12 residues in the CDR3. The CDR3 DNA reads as TGCGCCAGTAGTCGCGGCAGCAGCGAGCAGTACTTC. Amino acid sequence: CASSRGSSEQYF.

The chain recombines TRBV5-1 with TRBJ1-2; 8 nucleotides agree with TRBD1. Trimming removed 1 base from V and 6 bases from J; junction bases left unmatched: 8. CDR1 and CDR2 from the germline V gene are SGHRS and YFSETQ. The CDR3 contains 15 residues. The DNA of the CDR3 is TGCGCCAGCAGCTTGACCAGGGGGCCTATCGATGGCTACACCTTC. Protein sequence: CASSLTRGPIDGYTF.

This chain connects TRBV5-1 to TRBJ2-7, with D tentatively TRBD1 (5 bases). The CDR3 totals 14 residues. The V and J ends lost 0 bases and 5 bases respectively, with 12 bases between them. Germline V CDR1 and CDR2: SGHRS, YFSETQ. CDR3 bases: TGCGCCAGCAGCTTGGTTCAGGGAATCGACGAGCAGTACTTC. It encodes CASSLVQGIDEQYF.

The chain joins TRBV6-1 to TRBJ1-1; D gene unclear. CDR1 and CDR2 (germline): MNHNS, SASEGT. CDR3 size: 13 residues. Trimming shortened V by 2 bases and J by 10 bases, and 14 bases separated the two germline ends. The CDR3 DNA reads TGTGCCAGCAGTGAACAAGGAGCTGTGGGAGCTTTCTTT. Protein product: CASSEQGAVGAFF.

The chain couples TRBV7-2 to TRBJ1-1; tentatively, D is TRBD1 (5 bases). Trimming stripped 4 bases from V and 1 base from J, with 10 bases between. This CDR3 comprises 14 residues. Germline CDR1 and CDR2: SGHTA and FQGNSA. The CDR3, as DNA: TGTGCCAGCAGCTACCTGACAGAGAACACTGAAGCTTTCTTT. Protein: CASSYLTENTEAFF.

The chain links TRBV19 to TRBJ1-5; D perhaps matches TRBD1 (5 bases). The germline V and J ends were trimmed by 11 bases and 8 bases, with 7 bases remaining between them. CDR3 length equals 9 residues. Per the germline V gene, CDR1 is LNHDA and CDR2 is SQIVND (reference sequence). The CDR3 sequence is CAAGEPQHF. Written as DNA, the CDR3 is TGTGCCGCGGGGGAGCCCCAGCATTTT.

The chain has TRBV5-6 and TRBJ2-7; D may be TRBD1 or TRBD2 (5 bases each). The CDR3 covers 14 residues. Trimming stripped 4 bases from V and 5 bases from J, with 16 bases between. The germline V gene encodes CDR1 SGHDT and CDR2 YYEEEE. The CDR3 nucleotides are TGTGCCAGCAGCGGCCCGGGACCGAGGGACGAGCAGTACTTC. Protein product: CASSGPGPRDEQYF.

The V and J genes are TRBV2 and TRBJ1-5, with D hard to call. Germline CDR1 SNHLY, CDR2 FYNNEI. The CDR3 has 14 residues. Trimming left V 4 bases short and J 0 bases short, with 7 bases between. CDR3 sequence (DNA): TGTGCCAGCAGTGTGGACTATAGCAATCAGCCCCAGCATTTT. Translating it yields CASSVDYSNQPQHF.

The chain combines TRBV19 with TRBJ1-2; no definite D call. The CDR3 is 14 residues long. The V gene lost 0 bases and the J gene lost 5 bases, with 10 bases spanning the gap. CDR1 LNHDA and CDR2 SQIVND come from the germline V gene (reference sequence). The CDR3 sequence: CASSIEFRQYGYTF. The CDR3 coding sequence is TGTGCCAGTAGTATAGAATTCAGGCAGTATGGCTACACCTTC. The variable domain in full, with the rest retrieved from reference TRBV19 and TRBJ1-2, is DGGITQSPKYLFRKEGQNVTLSCEQNLNHDAMYWYRQDPGQGLRLIYYSQIVNDFQKGDIAEGYSVSREKKESFPLTVTSAQKNPTAFYLCASSIEFRQYGYTFGSGTRLTVV.

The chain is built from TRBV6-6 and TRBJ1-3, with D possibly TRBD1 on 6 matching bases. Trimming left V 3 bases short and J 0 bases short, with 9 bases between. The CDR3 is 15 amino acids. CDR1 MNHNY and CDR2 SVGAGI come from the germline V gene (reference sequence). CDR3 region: CASSYKQGSGNTIYF. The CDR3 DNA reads TGTGCCAGCAGTTATAAACAGGGCTCTGGAAACACCATATATTTT.

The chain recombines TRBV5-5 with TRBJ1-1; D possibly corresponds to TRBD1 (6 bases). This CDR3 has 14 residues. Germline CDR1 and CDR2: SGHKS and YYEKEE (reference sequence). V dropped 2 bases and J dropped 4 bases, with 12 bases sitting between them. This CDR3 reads CASSLYREATEAFF. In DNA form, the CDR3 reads TGTGCCAGCAGCTTATACAGGGAGGCCACTGAAGCTTTCTTT.

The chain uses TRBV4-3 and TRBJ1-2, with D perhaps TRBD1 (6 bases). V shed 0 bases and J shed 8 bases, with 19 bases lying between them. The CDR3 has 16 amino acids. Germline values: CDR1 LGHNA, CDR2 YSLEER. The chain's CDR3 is CASSQDAGGQTGGYTF. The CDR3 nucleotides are TGCGCCAGCAGCCAAGATGCCGGGGGGCAGACTGGCGGCTACACCTTC.

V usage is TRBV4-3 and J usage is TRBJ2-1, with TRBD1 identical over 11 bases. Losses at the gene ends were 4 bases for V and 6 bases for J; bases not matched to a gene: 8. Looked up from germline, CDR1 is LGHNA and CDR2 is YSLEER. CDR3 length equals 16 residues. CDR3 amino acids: CASSPYTGTGGNEQFF. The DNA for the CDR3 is TGCGCCAGCAGCCCTTACACCGGGACAGGGGGCAATGAGCAGTTCTTC.

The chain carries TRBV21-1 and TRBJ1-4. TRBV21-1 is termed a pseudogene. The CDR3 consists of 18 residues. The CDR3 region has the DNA TGTGCCAGCAGCAAATCCCTCCGAGCGGTTGCAACTAATGAAAAACTGTTTTTT. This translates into CASSKSLRAVATNEKLFF.

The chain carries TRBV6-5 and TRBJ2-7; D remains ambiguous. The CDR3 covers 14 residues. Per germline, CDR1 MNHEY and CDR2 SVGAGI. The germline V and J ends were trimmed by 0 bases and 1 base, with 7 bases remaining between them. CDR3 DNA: TGTGCCAGCAGTTACTCGCCGGTTTCCTACGAGCAGTACTTC. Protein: CASSYSPVSYEQYF.

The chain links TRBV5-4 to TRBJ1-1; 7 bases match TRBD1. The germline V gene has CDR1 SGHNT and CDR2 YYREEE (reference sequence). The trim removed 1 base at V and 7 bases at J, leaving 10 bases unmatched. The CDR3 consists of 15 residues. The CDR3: CASSLKSGGDGEAFF. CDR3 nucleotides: TGTGCCAGCAGCTTGAAGTCAGGGGGTGACGGTGAAGCTTTCTTT.

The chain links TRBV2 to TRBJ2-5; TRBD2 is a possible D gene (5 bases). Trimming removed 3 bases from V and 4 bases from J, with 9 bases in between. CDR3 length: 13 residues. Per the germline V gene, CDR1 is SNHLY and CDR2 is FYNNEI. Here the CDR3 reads CASSDSELETQYF. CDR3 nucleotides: TGTGCCAGCAGTGATAGCGAACTAGAGACCCAGTACTTC.

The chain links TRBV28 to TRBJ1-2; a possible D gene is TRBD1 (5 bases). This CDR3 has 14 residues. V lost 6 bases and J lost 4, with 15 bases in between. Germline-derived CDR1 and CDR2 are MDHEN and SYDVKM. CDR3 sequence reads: CASRVITGSYGYTF. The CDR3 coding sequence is TGTGCCAGCAGGGTCATTACAGGCAGCTATGGCTACACCTTC.

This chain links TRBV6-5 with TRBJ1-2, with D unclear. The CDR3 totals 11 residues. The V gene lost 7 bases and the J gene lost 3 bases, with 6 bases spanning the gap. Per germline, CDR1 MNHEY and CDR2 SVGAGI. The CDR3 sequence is CASKKYYGYTF. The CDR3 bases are TGTGCCAGCAAAAAATACTATGGCTACACCTTC.

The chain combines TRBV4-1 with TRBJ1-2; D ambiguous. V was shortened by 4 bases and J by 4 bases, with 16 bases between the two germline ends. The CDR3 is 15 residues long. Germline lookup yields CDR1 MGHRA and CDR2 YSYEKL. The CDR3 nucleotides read TGCGCCAGCAGCCGTACTCTACACGGACGCTATGGCTACACCTTC. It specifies CASSRTLHGRYGYTF.

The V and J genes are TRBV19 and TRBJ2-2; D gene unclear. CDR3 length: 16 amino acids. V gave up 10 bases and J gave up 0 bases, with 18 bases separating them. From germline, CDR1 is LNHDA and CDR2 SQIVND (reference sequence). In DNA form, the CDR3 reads TGTGCCACGCCGAACCCGACCTCGCCGAACACCGGGGAGCTGTTTTTT. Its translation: CATPNPTSPNTGELFF.

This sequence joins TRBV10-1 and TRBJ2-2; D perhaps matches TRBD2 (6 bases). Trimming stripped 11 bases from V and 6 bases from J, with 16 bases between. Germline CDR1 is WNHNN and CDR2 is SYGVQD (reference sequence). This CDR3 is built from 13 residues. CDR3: CAVMSRDSGELFF. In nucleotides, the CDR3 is TGCGCCGTAATGAGCCGGGACTCCGGGGAGCTGTTTTTT.